The 5 T cell receptor beta chains in this list originate from one sample, sequenced in a study of T cells in Graves' hyperthyroidism and ophthalmopathy. It was RNA transcripts that yielded the amplified TCR beta CDR3 regions. A first-round RT-PCR of the TCR CDR3 used the HTBI primer set. TCRdb re-called the multiplex PCR reads with MiXCR, one entry per CDR3 protein. Here the sample spans 200,000 to 250,000 distinct CDR3 sequences, roughly 17% being singletons. Sequenced material: blood. The receptors originated from a woman between 18 and 29 years old with Graves' ophthalmopathy.

Many counts were recorded for this clonotype. The chain carries TRBV3-1 and TRBJ1-2; possibly TRBD1 for D (6 bases). With 5 bases removed from V and 4 bases from J, the gap between germline ends came to 14 bases. The germline V gene has CDR1 LGHDT and CDR2 YNNKEL (reference sequence). The CDR3 runs to 14 residues. CDR3 protein: CASSGTRALYGYTF. The DNA of the CDR3 is TGTGCCAGCAGCGGGACAAGGGCTCTCTATGGCTACACCTTC.

This chain joins TRBV4-3 and TRBJ2-5, with D possibly being TRBD2 (5 bases). The CDR3 runs to 17 residues. Trimming cost V 1 base and J 0 bases, with 15 bases left between them. Germline CDR1 and CDR2: LGHNA and YSLEER. The CDR3 is CASSQVPGVPYQETQYF. CDR3 nucleotides: TGCGCCAGCAGCCAAGTGCCCGGGGTCCCGTACCAAGAGACCCAGTACTTC.

This clonotype showed up many times. This chain connects TRBV20-1 to TRBJ1-1; no clear D gene. Germline CDR1 DFQATT, CDR2 SNEGSKA (reference sequence). This CDR3 has 12 residues. V was shortened by 1 base and J by 2 bases, with 5 bases between the two germline ends. The CDR3: CSARVSNTEAFF. As DNA, the CDR3 is TGCAGTGCTAGAGTTTCTAACACTGAAGCTTTCTTT.

This clonotype was found many times. This sequence joins TRBV6-1 and TRBJ2-7; D is perhaps TRBD2 (5 bases). Trimming removed 4 bases at V and 2 bases at J, with 9 bases between. Germline V gene sequence: CDR1 MNHNS, CDR2 SASEGT. The CDR3 runs 13 residues. DNA of the CDR3: TGTGCCAGCAGTGCGGGGATCCCCTACGAGCAGTACTTC. Translated, it gives CASSAGIPYEQYF.

This clonotype was picked up many times. The chain carries TRBV20-1 and TRBJ2-5; D gene uncertain. The CDR3 spans 11 residues. From germline, CDR1 is DFQATT and CDR2 SNEGSKA (reference sequence). V was cut by 6 bases and J by 4 bases, with 9 bases left in between. The CDR3 DNA follows: TGCAGTGCCCGCCCCTTAGAGACCCAGTACTTC. The encoded protein is CSARPLETQYF.